Listed below are T cell receptor beta chains from one sample, sequenced in a study of T cell responses to AZD1222 COVID-19 vaccine. Generated by immunoSEQ multiplex PCR, the TCRdb table keeps only in-frame clones and is missing some. The table shows tens of thousands of clones, with about 90% occurring only once. The sample consisted of peripheral blood, taken on day 0 of MenACWY control vaccination. All receptors come from an adult in good health. CDR3s include the opening cysteine and the closing phenylalanine or tryptophan. The D gene is left open where the match is weak. For some rows the clone size is stated as once, few or many, or as a class when expanded; others skip it.

TRBV11-3	TRBJ1-1	TRBD1	NA	TGTGCCAGCAGCTTGGGAAGACAGGGGAGGGGAGCTTTCTTT	CASSLGRQGRGAFF
TRBV10-3	TRBJ1-1	NA	NA	TGTGCCATCAGCCGACCGGGTGGGGATGAAGCTTTCTTT	CAISRPGGDEAFF
TRBV6-5	TRBJ1-2	NA	NA	TGTGCCAGCAGTTACTCGAGACAGGACTATGGCTACACCTTC	CASSYSRQDYGYTF
TRBV5-4	TRBJ2-1	NA	NA	TGTGCCAGCAGCCCCGCGGACGGGAATGAGCAGTTCTTC	CASSPADGNEQFF
TRBV11-2	TRBJ1-1	TRBD1	NA	TGTGCCAGCAGCTTGACAGGGACCATGAACACTGAAGCTTTCTTT	CASSLTGTMNTEAFF
TRBV18	TRBJ1-5	NA	NA	TGTGCCAGCTCACCCTCCTCGTCGCAGCCCCAGCATTTT	CASSPSSSQPQHF
TRBV3-1/TRBV3-2	TRBJ2-5	NA	NA	TGTGCCAGCAGCCCAGGGCAGCAAGAGACCCAGTACTTC	CASSPGQQETQYF
TRBV30	TRBJ2-3	NA	NA	TGTGCCTGGAGTGTAAGAGATACGCAGTATTTT	CAWSVRDTQYF
TRBV4-1	TRBJ1-3	NA	NA	TGCGCCAGCAGCCGTAGTACTACAGGTTTGTCTGGAAACACCATATATTTT	CASSRSTTGLSGNTIYF
TRBV18	TRBJ2-7	TRBD1	NA	TGTGCCAGCTCATCAGACAGGGCAACGGGGGAGCAGTACTTC	CASSSDRATGEQYF
TRBV7-9	TRBJ1-1	NA	NA	TGTGCCAGCAGCTTAGAAACGGCTACTGAAGCTTTCTTT	CASSLETATEAFF
TRBV3-1/TRBV3-2	TRBJ1-5	NA	NA	TGTGCCAGCAGCCACCGAGGGGGGAATCAGCCCCAGCATTTT	CASSHRGGNQPQHF
TRBV7-9	TRBJ2-3	NA	NA	TGTGCCAGCAGCTTTGAGGACCGACCCTACACAGATACGCAGTATTTT	CASSFEDRPYTDTQYF
TRBV5-4	TRBJ2-2	NA	NA	TGTGCCAGCAGGCCAACTACAGACACCGGGGAGCTGTTTTTT	CASRPTTDTGELFF
TRBV18	TRBJ1-2	TRBD1	NA	TGTGCCAGCTCACCGGCCTTGGACAGGGGAGCTATAAGCTACACCTTC	CASSPALDRGAISYTF
TRBV7-3	TRBJ1-4	NA	NA	TGTGCCAGCAGCGTAGCCCCAGAGAGAGACGGTGAAAAACTGTTTTTT	CASSVAPERDGEKLFF
TRBV3-1/TRBV3-2	TRBJ1-2	NA	NA	TGTGCCAGCAGCCAAGCACGCGGATATGGCTACACCTTC	CASSQARGYGYTF
TRBV13	TRBJ1-2	NA	NA	TGTGCCAGCAGCTTAGCTCACAGACTACAACCCTCAATGCGCTACACCTTC	CASSLAHRLQPSMRYTF
TRBV5-6	TRBJ2-1	TRBD2	NA	TGTGCCAGCAGCCGACTAGCGGGGGCCGGAAGCAATGAGCAGTTCTTC	CASSRLAGAGSNEQFF
TRBV9	TRBJ1-1	NA	NA	TGTGCCAGCAGCCCCCAGGGAGAGATGAACACTGAAGCTTTCTTT	CASSPQGEMNTEAFF
TRBV30	TRBJ2-1	NA	once	TGTGCCTGGACCCCGGGACCCTACAATGAGCAGTTCTTC	CAWTPGPYNEQFF
TRBV3-1/TRBV3-2	TRBJ1-2	NA	NA	TGTGCCAGCAGCACCCGGGACCCGGTGGGCTACACCTTC	CASSTRDPVGYTF
TRBV4-3	TRBJ1-6	NA	NA	TGCGCCAGCAGCCAAGAATTGATCGAGGGGCAGGCTAATTCACCCCTCCACTTT	CASSQELIEGQANSPLHF
TRBV14	TRBJ1-1	NA	few	TGTGCCAGCAGCTTGGATCAGAACACTGAAGCTTTCTTT	CASSLDQNTEAFF
TRBV20-1	TRBJ1-4	TRBD1	NA	TGCAGTGCTAGTGATTTTACGACAGGGGGACGGGAAAAACTGTTTTTT	CSASDFTTGGREKLFF
TRBV7-9	TRBJ1-1	NA	NA	TGTGCCAGCGGTGGACAGTCGAACACTGAAGCTTTCTTT	CASGGQSNTEAFF
TRBV9	TRBJ2-3	NA	NA	TGTGCCAGCAGCGTAGCTGGTACGAGCACAGATACGCAGTATTTT	CASSVAGTSTDTQYF
TRBV14	TRBJ1-1	TRBD1	once	TGTGCCAGCAGCCCTCGGACAGGGGGGCCCTCTGAAGCTTTCTTT	CASSPRTGGPSEAFF
TRBV30	TRBJ1-1	TRBD1	once	TGTGCCTGGAGGGGGACAGTAAGGACTGAAGCTTTCTTT	CAWRGTVRTEAFF
TRBV15	TRBJ2-5	NA	NA	TGTGCCACCAGCAGAGGGGCAGGGTCTCGGGAGACCCAGTACTTC	CATSRGAGSRETQYF
TRBV11-2	TRBJ1-1	TRBD1	NA	TGTGCCAGCAGCCCCGGGACAGCGAACACTGAAGCTTTCTTT	CASSPGTANTEAFF
TRBV6-5	TRBJ1-1	NA	NA	TGTGCCACCGGTGGGGCCGCCGCTTACACTGAAGCTTTCTTT	CATGGAAAYTEAFF
TRBV10-3	TRBJ1-1	NA	NA	TGTGCCATCAGACCTCCTCGTAACACTGAAGCTTTCTTT	CAIRPPRNTEAFF
TRBV6-5	TRBJ2-3	NA	once	TGTGCCAGCAGTTACTATGGGCGCGCAGATACGCAGTATTTT	CASSYYGRADTQYF
TRBV19	TRBJ1-2	NA	once	TGTGCCAGTAGCCCCCGGACAGACATTAACTATGGCTACACCTTC	CASSPRTDINYGYTF
TRBV9	TRBJ2-5	NA	once	TGTGCCAGCAGCGTAGTGCCGGGGTCACAGACCCAGTACTTC	CASSVVPGSQTQYF
TRBV19	TRBJ2-7	TRBD1	NA	TGTGCCAGTAGTATGGTGACAGGGCTCGAGCAGTACTTC	CASSMVTGLEQYF
TRBV6-1	TRBJ1-2	NA	NA	TGTGCCAGCAGTGAAATCGCAGGAGCTAACTATGGCTACACCTTC	CASSEIAGANYGYTF
TRBV19	TRBJ2-7	NA	NA	TGTGCCAGTAGTATAAGGGGCAGGATCTACGAGCAGTACTTC	CASSIRGRIYEQYF
TRBV4-3	TRBJ1-2	NA	NA	TGCGCCAGCAGCCAAGATCTACAGGGTTATGGCTACACCTTC	CASSQDLQGYGYTF
TRBV18	TRBJ2-7	TRBD2	NA	TGTGCCAGCTCACCACGCGGGGGGATCTACGAGCAGTACTTC	CASSPRGGIYEQYF
TRBV11-1	TRBJ2-5	NA	NA	TGTGCCAGCAAACTTAGGGGGGGAGAGACCCAGTACTTC	CASKLRGGETQYF
TRBV11-2	TRBJ2-3	NA	NA	TGTGCCAGCAGCCTCCCCGGTGAGGGGACAGATACGCAGTATTTT	CASSLPGEGTDTQYF
TRBV6-5	TRBJ2-6	NA	NA	TGTGCCAGCAGTTACCTGCCGGGAACTGGGGCCAACGTCCTGACTTTC	CASSYLPGTGANVLTF
TRBV19	TRBJ2-3	NA	NA	TGTGCCAGTAGTATAGGCGGTGGAGATACGCAGTATTTT	CASSIGGGDTQYF
TRBV5-1	TRBJ2-2	NA	NA	TGCGCCAGCAGAAGGACGGCAGGGAACACCGGGGAGCTGTTTTTT	CASRRTAGNTGELFF
TRBV4-1	TRBJ1-5	NA	NA	TGCGCCAGCAGCCAAGCACCGCAAAGGGGCAATCAGCCCCAGCATTTT	CASSQAPQRGNQPQHF
TRBV7-2	TRBJ1-3	NA	NA	TGTGCCAGCAGCTTAGACCCTAGCTCTGGAAACACCATATATTTT	CASSLDPSSGNTIYF
TRBV29-1	TRBJ1-2	NA	NA	TGCAGCGTTGATTCAGATCCCGGGGGCTATGGCTACACCTTC	CSVDSDPGGYGYTF
TRBV3-1/TRBV3-2	TRBJ1-1	NA	NA	TGTGCCAGCAGCCACCCGGAAATAACAGTCCCACGTGGCACTGAAGCTTTCTTT	CASSHPEITVPRGTEAFF